This TCR beta chain was captured in a study of shared clonotypes between healthy human individuals. The study, taken as a whole, reports: The generation probabilities recorded for non-shared clonotypes fell below those of clonotypes shared by all four donors.

With regard to this clone: What it recognizes is unknown.

V was shortened by 7 bases and J by 3 bases, with 22 bases between the two germline ends. CDR3 length: 15 amino acids. CDR1 is SQVTM, CDR2 ANQGSEA, per germline. Sequencing used immunoSEQ multiplex PCR; TCRdb keeps in-frame clones, though not all of them. The sample lists some 2,000,000 clones; roughly 94% were seen once. The TCR sequence derives from a man between 18 and 35 years old in good health. Sequenced: naive CD4+ T cells sorted from blood. Subset meaning: CD45RA+ positively selected. The rearrangement links TRBV29-1 to TRBJ2-7; D may match TRBD1 or TRBD2 (6 bases each). The CDR3 nucleotides are TGCAGCGCCGTAAAACCGAGGGGGGTCAGCTACGAGCAGTACTTC. This translates into CSAVKPRGVSYEQYF.